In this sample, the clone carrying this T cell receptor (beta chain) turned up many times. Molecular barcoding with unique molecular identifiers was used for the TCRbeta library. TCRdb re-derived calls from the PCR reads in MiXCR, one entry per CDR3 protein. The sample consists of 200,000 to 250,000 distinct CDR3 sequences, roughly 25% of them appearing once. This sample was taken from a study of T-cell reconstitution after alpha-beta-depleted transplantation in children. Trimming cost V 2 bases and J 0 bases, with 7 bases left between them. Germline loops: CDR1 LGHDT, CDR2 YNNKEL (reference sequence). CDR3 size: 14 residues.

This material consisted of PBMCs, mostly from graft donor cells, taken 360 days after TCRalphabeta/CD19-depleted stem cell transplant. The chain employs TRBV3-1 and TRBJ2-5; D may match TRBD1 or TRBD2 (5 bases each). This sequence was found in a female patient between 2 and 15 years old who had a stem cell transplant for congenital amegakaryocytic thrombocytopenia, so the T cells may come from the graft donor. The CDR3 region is CASSQRGDQETQYF. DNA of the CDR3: TGTGCCAGCAGCCAACGAGGGGACCAAGAGACCCAGTACTTC.